Here is one T cell receptor beta chain with its context. At baseline, cycle 4 day 1, and cycle 7 day 1, blood was sampled. TCRdb's copy holds only in-frame clones and misses some; the assay was immunoSEQ multiplex PCR. The data contain 83,000 or so clones, approximately 86% of them seen just once; the ten biggest clones take up about 1.9%. This sample is part of a study of OX40 agonist ivuxolimab in advanced cancers. Background on the study: People in dose escalation had one of these cancers: hepatocellular carcinoma, melanoma, renal cell or head and neck cancer. Three patients got partial responses; one had hepatocellular carcinoma and two had cutaneous melanoma.

Trimming took 3 bases from V and 7 from J, leaving 9 bases between them. Germline assignment: CDR1 ENHRY and CDR2 SYGVKD. The CDR3 length is 12 residues. The rearrangement links TRBV10-3 to TRBJ2-5, with D unclear. This clonotype was sampled from an adult with an advanced solid tumor such as melanoma, head and neck, liver or kidney cancer. Source: CD4+ or CD8+ T cells sorted from blood, taken in a trial of the OX40 agonist ivuxolimab. CDR3 in amino acids: CAISEVSGTQYF. The DNA of the CDR3 is TGTGCCATCAGTGAAGTATCTGGGACCCAGTACTTC.